This T cell receptor beta chain is drawn from a study of beta chain features in type 1 diabetes. A remark on this clone: Its antigen remains unidentified.

The ends lost 6 bases at V and 9 bases at J; junction bases unmatched: 5. Germline CDR1 PRHDT, CDR2 FYEKMQ (reference sequence). The CDR3 totals 12 residues. Regarding the study as a whole: Short templates might get an advantage during PCR, and this would be equal in patients and controls. Naive, central memory and Treg TCRB repertoires appeared more alike in patients than in healthy donors. TCRB CDR3 length was moderately but significantly reduced in all four CD4+ subsets of Type 1 diabetes patients.

Sorting that relied on CD45RO/CCR7/CD25/CD127/CD95/CD27 yielded CD4+ naive, central memory, regulatory and stem cell-like memory cells. TCRB transcripts that were expressed got sequenced, as all of the isolated RNA had been reverse transcribed. Naive, central memory and regulatory T cell samples averaged roughly 3.7 million immunoSEQ reads each. Produced via immunoSEQ multiplex PCR; TCRdb's table is partial and in-frame only. The table lists 500,000 to 800,000 clones, around 12% of them singletons. The sequencing input was naive CD4+ T cells from blood. This clonotype originated in a young man with type 1 diabetes. This rearrangement joins TRBV13 to TRBJ2-1; 7 nucleotides agree with TRBD1. The DNA for the CDR3 is TGTGCCAGCAGACGACAGGGTGGTGAGCAGTTCTTC. This gives the protein CASRRQGGEQFF.